This T cell receptor beta chain was obtained from a study of tumor and adjacent non-tumor tissue in lung cancer. This CDR3 comprises 19 residues. The V gene lost 1 base and the J gene lost 5 bases, with 26 bases spanning the gap. Germline V lookup: CDR1 SGHVS, CDR2 FQNEAQ. This sample's RNA came from whole unsorted tissue. Newly diagnosed lung cancer patients had thoracic surgery in China, August–late 2014, without prior chemotherapy. Regarding the study as a whole: In normal lung, the top 100 clones were significantly more dominant than in tumor.

The library came from three nested PCR rounds adapted from ARM-PCR protocols. MiXCR, run by TCRdb on the multiplex PCR reads, gives a single entry per CDR3 protein. The sample has under 100,000 distinct CDR3 sequences, roughly two thirds seen once. As for this clonotype: Antigen specificity is unknown.

Sequencing used lung tumor tissue. V usage is TRBV7-8 and J usage is TRBJ1-2, with D tentatively TRBD1 (5 bases). This sequence was found in a man in his 70s with non-small cell lung cancer. CDR3 DNA: TGTGCCAGCAGCTTAGTTTCACAGGTGGCGAAATCTCGTCTTTATGGCTACACCTTC. Amino acid sequence: CASSLVSQVAKSRLYGYTF.